This T cell receptor (beta chain) appears in the sequencing data of a study of OX40 agonist ivuxolimab in advanced cancers. For the study at large: The patients received ivuxolimab by intravenous route every 2 weeks at 0.01 to 10 mg/kg.

Losses at the gene ends were 0 bases for V and 4 bases for J; bases not matched to a gene: 7. CDR1 MGHRA and CDR2 YSYEKL come from the germline V gene. The CDR3 extends over 17 amino acids. Concerning this clone: The antigen is undetermined.

Study-level points and caveats: The study observed clonal expansion of CD4+ and CD8+ blood T cells by week 6 at 0.1 to 3.0 mg/kg.

TCRdb keeps only in-frame clones here, not all; method: immunoSEQ multiplex PCR. The repertoire holds approximately 79,000 clones, around 86% seen once, with approximately 0.99% in the top ten. Autoimmune disease history or systemic immunosuppression excluded patients. The chain recombines TRBV4-1 with TRBJ2-3; 10 positions match TRBD2. The TCR originated in an adult with an advanced solid tumor such as melanoma, head and neck, liver or kidney cancer. The source material was CD4+ or CD8+ T cells sorted from blood, sampled in a trial of the OX40 agonist ivuxolimab. CDR3 amino acids: CASSQERAGGPADTQYF. The CDR3 DNA sequence: TGCGCCAGCAGCCAAGAGCGAGCGGGGGGGCCGGCAGATACGCAGTATTTT.